This entry lists 19 T cell receptor beta chains sequenced from one sample in a study of T cell clones after liver transplantation. Profiling relied on immunoSEQ multiplex PCR, and the TCRdb table lists in-frame clones only, not all of them. The sample holds some 59,000 clones, more than 70% seen once. Sequences were derived from CD4+ T cells from blood, sampled at the 22-month timepoint. These TCRs come from a human patient who received a liver transplant. The graft donor may have given rise to some T cells.

This sequence joins TRBV19 and TRBJ1-1, with 10 nucleotides matching TRBD1. Trimming at V came to 5 bases and at J to 1 base, leaving 7 bases not matched to a gene. The length of the CDR3 is 16 residues. Germline assignment: CDR1 LNHDA and CDR2 SQIVND (reference sequence). CDR3: CASSHRQGATNTEAFF. As DNA, the CDR3 is TGTGCCAGTAGTCATCGACAGGGGGCTACGAACACTGAAGCTTTCTTT.

The gene calls are TRBV9 and TRBJ2-1; D is unresolved. CDR1 and CDR2 from the germline V gene are SGDLS and YYNGEE. The CDR3 is 15 amino acids. V was clipped by 3 bases and J by 0 bases, with 10 bases between them. The CDR3 sequence: CASSAAWGSYNEQFF. CDR3 DNA sequence: TGTGCCAGCAGCGCAGCCTGGGGCTCCTACAATGAGCAGTTCTTC.

The chain combines TRBV6-1 with TRBJ2-5; 7 bases align to TRBD1. Germline CDR1 MNHNS, CDR2 SASEGT. Losses at the gene ends were 6 bases for V and 4 bases for J; bases not matched to a gene: 5. The CDR3 is 13 residues long. CDR3 in DNA: TGTGCCAGCAGAGGAAGGGGGCGAGAGACCCAGTACTTC. Its protein product is CASRGRGRETQYF.

The gene calls are TRBV9 and TRBJ1-1; the D gene is possibly TRBD1 (6 bases). Per germline, CDR1 SGDLS and CDR2 YYNGEE. This CDR3 has 13 residues. The V end lost 4 bases, the J end lost 0 bases, and 7 bases lay between the germline ends. The CDR3: CASSRQVNTEAFF. In DNA form, the CDR3 reads TGTGCCAGCAGCAGACAGGTGAACACTGAAGCTTTCTTT.

V usage is TRBV5-6 and J usage is TRBJ2-3, with 10 bases aligning to TRBD1. J was trimmed by 3 bases and V by 0 bases; bases with no gene match: 10. The length of the CDR3 is 18 residues. Germline assignment: CDR1 SGHDT and CDR2 YYEEEE. CDR3 protein: CASSLDLVPGQGTDTQYF. The CDR3 region has the DNA TGTGCCAGCAGCTTGGACTTGGTACCGGGACAGGGGACAGATACGCAGTATTTT.

The rearrangement links TRBV29-1 to TRBJ1-3; D gene uncertain. CDR1 and CDR2 (germline): SQVTM, ANQGSEA. This CDR3 contains 11 residues. Trimming pared 6 bases from V and 5 bases from J, leaving 8 bases between. The CDR3 is CSVGDRNTIYF. The CDR3 bases are TGCAGCGTGGGAGACCGAAACACCATATATTTT. The full variable domain, in which reference TRBV29-1 and TRBJ1-3 provide the parts outside the CDR3, is SAVISQKPSRDICQRGTSLTIQCQVDSQVTMMFWYRQQPGQSLTLIATANQGSEATYESGFVIDKFPISRPNLTFSTLTVSNMSPEDSSIYLCSVGDRNTIYFGEGSWLTVV.

The table lists this clone with a count of one. V and J are TRBV5-1 and TRBJ1-1, with D tentatively TRBD1 (5 bases). This CDR3 is built from 15 residues. Germline V lookup: CDR1 SGHRS, CDR2 YFSETQ. V was pared by 3 bases and J by 3 bases, with 15 bases between. The CDR3 DNA is TGCGCCAGCAGCTATTGGGGGTTGGCGGACACTGAAGCTTTCTTT. This translates into CASSYWGLADTEAFF.

The chain joins TRBV28 to TRBJ1-1; D is undetermined. CDR3 length: 15 amino acids. Germline CDR1 MDHEN, CDR2 SYDVKM. V was trimmed by 5 bases and J by 4 bases, leaving 17 bases between them. The CDR3 spells CASSPPGWGSTEAFF. CDR3 nucleotide sequence: TGTGCCAGCAGTCCACCGGGGTGGGGAAGCACTGAAGCTTTCTTT.

The CDR3 DNA follows: TGTGCCAGCAGTTACGAGGCGGATAATCAGCCCCAGCATTTT. Protein product: CASSYEADNQPQHF. The rearrangement joins TRBV6-6 to TRBJ1-5; D gene uncertain. The V gene lost 2 bases and the J gene lost 4 bases, with 9 bases spanning the gap. This CDR3 has 14 amino acids. The V gene's germline CDR1 is MNHNY and CDR2 SVGAGI (reference sequence).

The chain carries TRBV6-1 and TRBJ2-1; no clear D. Per germline, CDR1 MNHNS and CDR2 SASEGT. Between the trimmed V and J ends, which lost 6 bases and 5 bases, there was a span of 8 bases. The CDR3 is 12 amino acids. As DNA, the CDR3 is TGTGCCAGCAGCTTTATGGACAATGAGCAGTTCTTC. As protein: CASSFMDNEQFF.

This clone was counted between two and nine times. The genes are TRBV7-3 and TRBJ1-2; TRBD1 aligns across 10 bases. V shed 1 base, J shed 6 bases, and the junction held 2 bases outside the gene matches. CDR1 is SGHTA and CDR2 is FQGTGA in the germline V gene. The CDR3 consists of 14 residues. Written as DNA, the CDR3 is TGTGCCAGCAGCTTAATGGGGACAGGGGATGGCTACACCTTC. This codes for CASSLMGTGDGYTF.

The gene calls are TRBV2 and TRBJ1-5, with unresolved D. Germline loops: CDR1 SNHLY, CDR2 FYNNEI. The CDR3 spans 15 residues. The ends were cut back, 4 bases at V and 5 bases at J, with 15 bases in the middle. DNA of the CDR3: TGTGCCAGCAGTGCATCAACACCGGGGTATCAGCCCCAGCATTTT. Protein: CASSASTPGYQPQHF.

This clone was counted a few times. The CDR3 is CASSSPGLAETYNEQFF. The CDR3 DNA reads as TGTGCCAGCAGTTCCCCGGGACTAGCGGAAACCTACAATGAGCAGTTCTTC. The genes are TRBV28 and TRBJ2-1, with 11 nucleotides matching TRBD2. V was pared by 4 bases and J by 2 bases, with 7 bases of the junction left unmatched. The CDR3 is made up of 17 amino acids. Germline CDR1 is MDHEN and CDR2 is SYDVKM.

The J gene is TRBJ2-5, the V gene TRBV27, with 7 bases identical to TRBD1. The CDR3 totals 13 residues. The germline V gene has CDR1 MNHEY and CDR2 SMNVEV (reference sequence). The J segment lost 5 bases and the V segment lost 2 bases, leaving 2 bases of the junction unmatched. The CDR3 loop reads CASSLETGETQYF. The CDR3, as DNA: TGTGCCAGCAGTTTAGAGACAGGGGAGACCCAGTACTTC.

V gene TRBV27 combines with J gene TRBJ1-5; D is unresolved. The CDR3 consists of 13 residues. V lost 3 bases and J lost 7, with 10 bases in between. Germline-derived CDR1 and CDR2 are MNHEY and SMNVEV (reference sequence). CDR3 nucleotides: TGTGCCAGCAGTTTCAATCAAGGACAGCCCCAGCATTTT. Its translation is CASSFNQGQPQHF.

This clone was found a few times. The chain employs TRBV19 and TRBJ1-2, with 9 bases lining up with TRBD1. Germline CDR1 reads LNHDA; CDR2 reads SQIVND (reference sequence). The CDR3 is 13 residues long. After removal of 4 bases from V and 4 bases from J, the junction contained 1 base not matched to a gene. Here the CDR3 reads CASSKQGAYGYTF. CDR3 DNA: TGTGCCAGTAGTAAACAGGGGGCCTATGGCTACACCTTC.

The CDR3 loop is CATGQDTDTQYF. CDR3 coding DNA: TGTGCCACAGGACAGGACACAGATACGCAGTATTTT. The rearrangement joins TRBV10-3 to TRBJ2-3, with 7 bases lining up with TRBD1. The junction had 3 bases not matched to a gene; V was cut back by 10 bases and J by 2 bases. The germline V gene has CDR1 ENHRY and CDR2 SYGVKD. The CDR3 has 12 amino acids.

This chain links TRBV2 with TRBJ2-1, with D tentatively TRBD1 or TRBD2 (5 bases each). V lost 6 bases, J lost 2 bases, and 14 bases lay in between. This CDR3 has 15 residues. The V gene's germline CDR1 is SNHLY and CDR2 FYNNEI. The CDR3 here is CASRRGATTYNEQFF. CDR3 nucleotides: TGTGCCAGCAGGAGAGGGGCCACAACCTACAATGAGCAGTTCTTC.

This clone was seen more than once but under ten times. This chain links TRBV10-1 with TRBJ2-5; 10 positions agree with TRBD1. J was trimmed by 5 bases and V by 5 bases; bases with no gene match: 8. Looked up from germline, CDR1 is WNHNN and CDR2 is SYGVQD (reference sequence). This CDR3 has 15 amino acids. CDR3 sequence reads: CASSKGQGTGETQYF. For the CDR3, the DNA is TGCGCCAGCAGTAAGGGACAGGGGACAGGGGAGACCCAGTACTTC.